The clone carrying this TCR beta chain was observed many times. Its specificity is unknown. TCRdb passed the reads through MiXCR, listing each CDR3 protein once. The table shows roughly 230,000 distinct CDR3 sequences, with approximately 13% occurring only once. Germline CDR1 reads SGHTA; CDR2 reads FQGNSA. V lost 5 bases to trimming and J lost 7 bases, with 21 bases between them. This CDR3 comprises 16 residues. These data belong to a study of T cell repertoires in cytomegalovirus infection. On the study more broadly: Both CMV infection and a matching HLA type were indicated by public TCR beta signatures. Study conclusions and caveats: CMV carriers having the relevant HLA were flagged by cumulative public TCR beta family frequency. Dominant in the ex vivo response were TCR beta clonotypes restricted by HLA-C and specific for CMV.

The TCR originated in a human donor in good health (CMV status not recorded). Some clones in this sample may be carry-over from other donors' samples. The sequenced sample was PBMCs. The V and J genes are TRBV7-2 and TRBJ1-5; maybe TRBD1 (5 bases). The CDR3, as DNA: TGTGCCAGCAGCCTTAATTCAGGGAGGCTAGGACAGCCCCAGCATTTT. Translation: CASSLNSGRLGQPQHF.